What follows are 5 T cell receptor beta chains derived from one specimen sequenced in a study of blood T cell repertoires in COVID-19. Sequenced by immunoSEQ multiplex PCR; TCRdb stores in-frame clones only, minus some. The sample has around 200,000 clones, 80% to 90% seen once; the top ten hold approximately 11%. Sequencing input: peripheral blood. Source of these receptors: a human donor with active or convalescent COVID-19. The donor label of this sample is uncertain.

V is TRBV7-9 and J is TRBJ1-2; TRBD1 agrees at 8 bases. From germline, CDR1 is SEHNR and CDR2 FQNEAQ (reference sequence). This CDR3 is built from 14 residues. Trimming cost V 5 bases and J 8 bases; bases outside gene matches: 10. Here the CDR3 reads CASSLSTGAGGYTF. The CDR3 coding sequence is TGTGCCAGCAGCCTATCGACAGGGGCCGGAGGCTACACCTTC.

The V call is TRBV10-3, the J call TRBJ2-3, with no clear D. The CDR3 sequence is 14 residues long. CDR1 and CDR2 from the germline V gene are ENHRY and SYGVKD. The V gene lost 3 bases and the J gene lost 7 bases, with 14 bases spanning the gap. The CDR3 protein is CAISDFAVRNTQYF. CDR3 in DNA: TGTGCCATCAGTGATTTTGCGGTACGCAATACGCAGTATTTT.

In DNA form, the CDR3 reads TGTGCCAGCAGCCGGGAGGGGTTTGTCGATGCAGGGGAGCTGTTTTTT. Amino acids: CASSREGFVDAGELFF. The chain couples TRBV3-1 (or the pseudogene TRBV3-2) to TRBJ2-2, with 7 positions matching TRBD2. The CDR3 has 16 amino acids. The trim removed 4 bases at V and 8 bases at J, leaving 13 bases unmatched. CDR1 is LGHDT and CDR2 is YNNKEL in the germline V gene (reference sequence).

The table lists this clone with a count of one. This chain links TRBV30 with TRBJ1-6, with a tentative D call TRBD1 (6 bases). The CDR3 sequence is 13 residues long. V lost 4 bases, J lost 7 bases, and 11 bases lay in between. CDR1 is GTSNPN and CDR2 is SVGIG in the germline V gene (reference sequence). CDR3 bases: TGTGCCTGGATGACAGGTTTCAATTCACCCCTCCACTTT. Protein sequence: CAWMTGFNSPLHF. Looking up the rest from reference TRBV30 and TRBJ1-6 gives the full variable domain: SQTIHQWPATLVQPVGSPLSLECTVEGTSNPNLYWYRQAAGRGLQLLFYSVGIGQISSEVPQNLSASRPQDRQFILSSKKLLLSDSGFYLCAWMTGFNSPLHFGNGTRLTVT.

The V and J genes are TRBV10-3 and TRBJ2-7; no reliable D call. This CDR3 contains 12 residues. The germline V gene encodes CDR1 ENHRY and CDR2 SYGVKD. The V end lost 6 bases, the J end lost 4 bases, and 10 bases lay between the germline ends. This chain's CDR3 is CAISDLTYEQYF. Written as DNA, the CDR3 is TGTGCCATCAGCGACTTGACGTACGAGCAGTACTTC.